This entry lists 21 T cell receptor beta chains sequenced from one sample in a study of identical twins. TCRdb recomputed calls from the 5' RACE reads with MiXCR, one row per CDR3 protein. The repertoire includes about 530,000 distinct CDR3 sequences, around 15% of them detected once, and roughly 0.42% sits in the top ten. These records were also assigned to another study, of yellow fever vaccine responses in identical twins.

Input material: CD4+ T cells sorted from blood. These receptors came from a woman under 30 in good health.

V usage is TRBV6-1 and J usage is TRBJ2-2; 10 nucleotides line up with TRBD2. CDR1 is MNHNS and CDR2 is SASEGT in the germline V gene. J was trimmed by 3 bases and V by 7 bases; bases with no gene match: 8. The CDR3 has 16 amino acids. In DNA, the CDR3 is TGTGCCAGCAAGCTAGCGGGAGTGCGGGACACCGGGGAGCTGTTTTTT. This codes for CASKLAGVRDTGELFF.

This clonotype was recorded at least ten times. The V and J genes are TRBV5-1 and TRBJ2-3; no reliable D call. CDR3 size: 12 residues. The V end lost 4 bases, the J end lost 4 bases, and 7 bases lay between the germline ends. Germline CDR1 is SGHRS and CDR2 is YFSETQ. The CDR3 bases are TGCGCCAGCAGCCTGGCCTCAGATACGCAGTATTTT. Translation gives CASSLASDTQYF.

This clonotype was counted many times. The rearrangement joins TRBV5-1 to TRBJ2-2; D uncertain. V lost 6 bases to trimming and J lost 6 bases, with 9 bases between them. This CDR3 has 12 residues. Per the germline V gene, CDR1 is SGHRS and CDR2 is YFSETQ. The CDR3 loop is CASTDAAGELFF. CDR3 nucleotides: TGCGCCAGCACCGACGCCGCCGGGGAGCTGTTTTTT.

This clonotype has more than one count but fewer than ten. The rearrangement uses TRBV29-1 and TRBJ2-3; 8 bases are a match to TRBD1. With V trimmed by 0 bases and J by 1 base, 6 bases remained unmatched. Per germline, CDR1 SQVTM and CDR2 ANQGSEA. This CDR3 region has 16 residues. The CDR3 DNA reads as TGCAGCGTTGAAGATCCTGACAGGGGAGGCACAGATACGCAGTATTTT. Its protein is CSVEDPDRGGTDTQYF.

The rearrangement joins TRBV5-1 to TRBJ1-1, with D possibly TRBD1 on 6 matching bases. Germline CDR1 and CDR2: SGHRS and YFSETQ. V was trimmed by 4 bases and J by 4 bases, leaving 14 bases between them. The CDR3 runs to 14 residues. Here the CDR3 reads CASSAGGPGTEAFF. For the CDR3, the DNA is TGCGCCAGCAGCGCGGGGGGCCCCGGCACTGAAGCTTTCTTT.

This clonotype was seen many times. The chain combines TRBV6-1 with TRBJ1-5; the match to TRBD1 covers 11 bases. The CDR3 loop spans 15 amino acids. Germline CDR1 MNHNS, CDR2 SASEGT. After removal of 6 bases from V and 6 bases from J, the junction contained 7 bases not matched to a gene. For the CDR3, the DNA is TGTGCCAGCAGCCCCGGACAGGGGGCTCGTCAGCCCCAGCATTTT. The encoded protein is CASSPGQGARQPQHF.

This clonotype was counted many times. V gene TRBV4-1 combines with J gene TRBJ2-1, with TRBD2 matching 9 bases. CDR1 is MGHRA and CDR2 is YSYEKL in the germline V gene. Trimming cost V 8 bases and J 4 bases; bases outside gene matches: 9. This CDR3 comprises 15 residues. CDR3 sequence: CASRGSGRRYNEQFF. The DNA of the CDR3 is TGCGCCAGCCGCGGGAGCGGGAGGAGGTACAATGAGCAGTTCTTC.

A word on this clonotype: No DNA is shown, since the ends of the CDR3 on it are uncertain; the CDR3 is the one TCRdb lists. The chain is built from TRBV6-5 and TRBJ2-2; TRBD2, as called in the table, went unchecked against the DNA. The CDR3 length equals 14 residues, ends included. Per germline, CDR1 MNHEY and CDR2 SVGAGI. CDR3 in amino acids: CASILGLNTGELFF.

This chain connects TRBV10-3 to TRBJ2-2; 7 bases line up with TRBD2. CDR1 and CDR2 (germline): ENHRY, SYGVKD. V was clipped by 4 bases and J by 2 bases; unmatched bases: 4. This CDR3 is built from 15 residues. CDR3 in DNA: TGTGCCATCAGTGCCCGGGACTACAACACCGGGGAGCTGTTTTTT. Residues: CAISARDYNTGELFF.

This sequence joins TRBV7-3 and TRBJ2-1; weak D call: TRBD2 (6 bases). CDR1 and CDR2 (germline): SGHTA, FQGTGA. The CDR3 spans 16 residues. With 2 bases removed from V and 7 bases from J, the gap between germline ends came to 18 bases. The chain's CDR3 is CASSLSGSFDGNEQFF. In DNA form, the CDR3 reads TGTGCCAGCAGCTTATCCGGGAGTTTCGATGGTAATGAGCAGTTCTTC.

This clonotype was picked up a small number of times. The chain joins TRBV12-3 or TRBV12-4 to TRBJ2-3, with 8 bases lining up with TRBD2. This CDR3 contains 16 residues. V trimming: 6 bases; J trimming: 0 bases; junction bases outside the gene matches: 8. The DNA for the CDR3 is TGTGCCAGCAGCCCCCAAGCGGGGGCGAGCACAGATACGCAGTATTTT. Translating it yields CASSPQAGASTDTQYF.

This clonotype appeared a few times. The V call is TRBV3-1, the J call TRBJ2-1; D possibly matches TRBD1 or TRBD2 (6 bases each). The CDR3 spans 15 residues. Between the trimmed V and J ends, which lost 0 bases and 6 bases, there was a span of 12 bases. Looked up from germline, CDR1 is LGHDT and CDR2 is YNNKEL (reference sequence). CDR3 nucleotides: TGTGCCAGCAGCCAAGATCTCGGAGGGGGCAATGAGCAGTTCTTC. This encodes CASSQDLGGGNEQFF.

This clonotype was recorded a few times. The chain combines TRBV3-1 with TRBJ1-1; D gene uncertain. CDR3 length equals 14 residues. Germline CDR1 and CDR2: LGHDT and YNNKEL (reference sequence). V shed 4 bases and J shed 2 bases, with 11 bases lying between them. In DNA, the CDR3 is TGTGCCAGCAGCCCTACTTATTATAACACTGAAGCTTTCTTT. This codes for CASSPTYYNTEAFF.

This clonotype came up a few times. The CDR3 DNA sequence: TGTGCCAGCAGTCCCGGACAGGAATCCTACGAGCAGTACTTC. It translates to CASSPGQESYEQYF. The chain joins TRBV12-3 or TRBV12-4 to TRBJ2-7; TRBD1 matches 7 bases. This CDR3 comprises 14 residues. The junction had 5 bases not matched to a gene; V was cut back by 5 bases and J by 1 base.

This sequence joins TRBV6-1 and TRBJ1-2; D not resolved. CDR3 length equals 10 residues. Germline V gives CDR1 MNHNS, CDR2 SASEGT. Trimming left V 6 bases short and J 6 bases short, with 5 bases between. CDR3 bases: TGTGCCAGCAGCGGGAATGGCTACACCTTC. Protein sequence: CASSGNGYTF.

V is TRBV25-1 and J is TRBJ2-7, with 7 bases lining up with TRBD2. Losses at the gene ends were 8 bases for V and 6 bases for J; bases not matched to a gene: 13. CDR3 length: 14 residues. Germline CDR1 reads MGHDK; CDR2 reads SYGVNS. This CDR3 is CASAKGGIPSEQYF. DNA of the CDR3: TGTGCCAGCGCAAAGGGAGGGATCCCCTCCGAGCAGTACTTC.

The chain carries TRBV20-1 and TRBJ2-3; TRBD2 aligns across 9 bases. With V trimmed by 5 bases and J by 6 bases, 6 bases remained unmatched. CDR3 length: 13 residues. CDR1 is DFQATT and CDR2 is SNEGSKA in the germline V gene (reference sequence). The DNA for the CDR3 is TGCAGTGCTCGGACTAGCGTACTCGATACGCAGTATTTT. Translated: CSARTSVLDTQYF.

The chain carries TRBV9 and TRBJ1-1, with D unresolved. The CDR3 totals 16 residues. Germline V gives CDR1 SGDLS, CDR2 YYNGEE. V lost 3 bases and J 1 base, leaving 16 bases between the germline ends. The CDR3 coding sequence is TGTGCCAGCAGCGCCCAGGATGGCAAGACGAACACTGAAGCTTTCTTT. Protein product: CASSAQDGKTNTEAFF.

This clonotype turned up a few times. The chain combines TRBV20-1 with TRBJ1-1; possible D gene TRBD1, 5 bases. Per the germline V gene, CDR1 is DFQATT and CDR2 is SNEGSKA (reference sequence). The CDR3 covers 12 residues. V lost 5 bases and J lost 2, with 9 bases in between. This chain's CDR3 is CSAGHINTEAFF. CDR3 in DNA: TGCAGTGCTGGACACATAAACACTGAAGCTTTCTTT.

The V call is TRBV12-3 or TRBV12-4, the J call TRBJ2-1; 7 bases line up with TRBD1. The CDR3 totals 16 residues. V shed 5 bases and J 6 bases; nucleotides not matched to a gene: 13. CDR3 in DNA: TGTGCCAGCAGTGCGAGACAGGGTTGGTTATCCAATGAGCAGTTCTTC. It encodes CASSARQGWLSNEQFF.

This clonotype was seen a few times. The chain is built from TRBV20-1 and TRBJ2-1; 8 nucleotides line up with TRBD1. V lost 3 bases and J lost 8; bases outside the gene matches: 3. This CDR3 has 12 amino acids. Germline V gene sequence: CDR1 DFQATT, CDR2 SNEGSKA (reference sequence). The CDR3 DNA reads TGCAGTGCTAGCGCGACAGGGGATGAGCAGTTCTTC. Residues: CSASATGDEQFF.